These 18 T cell receptor beta chains share one sample of origin, sequenced in a study of blood T cell repertoires in COVID-19. Produced via immunoSEQ multiplex PCR; TCRdb's table is partial and in-frame only. The sample lists roughly 170,000 clones, roughly 80% occurring once. Sequencing was carried out using PBMCs or T cells enriched from blood (not recorded which). Every receptor here comes from a man aged 45-65 years who had recovered from COVID-19.

V and J are TRBV4-3 and TRBJ2-2; 7 nucleotides match TRBD2. V gave up 1 base and J gave up 4 bases; unmatched junction bases: 9. The length of the CDR3 is 17 residues. The germline V gene has CDR1 LGHNA and CDR2 YSLEER. DNA for the CDR3: TGCGCCAGCAGCCAAGCATTCCAGCGGGGTACCACCGGGGAGCTGTTTTTT. Encoded protein: CASSQAFQRGTTGELFF.

The chain combines TRBV20-1 with TRBJ1-1; the D gene is possibly TRBD1 (6 bases). The germline CDR1 and CDR2 sequences are DFQATT and SNEGSKA (reference sequence). CDR3 length: 13 amino acids. V dropped 3 bases and J dropped 4 bases, with 12 bases sitting between them. The CDR3 loop reads CSASYIGGTEAFF. For the CDR3, the DNA is TGCAGTGCTAGTTATATAGGGGGCACTGAAGCTTTCTTT.

The chain employs TRBV10-3 and TRBJ2-5; D uncertain. This CDR3 comprises 11 residues. In germline, CDR1 is ENHRY, CDR2 SYGVKD. V lost 6 bases and J 3 bases, leaving 5 bases between the germline ends. CDR3 protein: CAIRSEETQYF. The CDR3 DNA reads as TGTGCCATCAGGAGTGAAGAGACCCAGTACTTC.

V is TRBV7-9 and J is TRBJ1-4, with 7 bases identical to TRBD1. This CDR3 has 16 amino acids. Trimming took 4 bases from V and 2 from J; bases not matched to a gene: 7. The germline V gene has CDR1 SEHNR and CDR2 FQNEAQ (reference sequence). The CDR3 nucleotides are TGTGCCAGCAGCTCGGGACAGACCTACACTAATGAAAAACTGTTTTTT. Translated, it gives CASSSGQTYTNEKLFF.

The chain has TRBV4-3 and TRBJ1-4, with 9 nucleotides matching TRBD1. Germline-derived CDR1 and CDR2 are LGHNA and YSLEER. The CDR3 runs 16 residues. With 4 bases clipped from V and 6 bases from J, the junction kept 9 bases outside the gene matches. The CDR3 reads CASSRGPGQGDEKLFF. Written as DNA, the CDR3 is TGCGCCAGCAGCCGAGGCCCGGGACAGGGAGATGAAAAACTGTTTTTT.

The chain is built from TRBV27 and TRBJ2-1, with a possible D match to TRBD2 (5 bases). V shed 6 bases and J shed 10 bases, with 13 bases lying between them. Germline V gene sequence: CDR1 MNHEY, CDR2 SMNVEV (reference sequence). The CDR3 has 12 amino acids. As DNA, the CDR3 is TGTGCCAGCAGCCGGCCTCCGGGAGAGCAGTTCTTC. Translation gives CASSRPPGEQFF.

This clone appeared a single time. This chain connects TRBV15 to TRBJ1-4, with D possibly TRBD1 on 5 matching bases. With 0 bases removed from V and 2 bases from J, the gap between germline ends came to 10 bases. The CDR3 spans 16 residues. Germline V gene data show CDR1 as LNHNV and CDR2 as YYDKDF (reference sequence). This CDR3 is CATSREWGETNEKLFF. Written as DNA, the CDR3 is TGTGCCACCAGCAGAGAGTGGGGGGAGACTAATGAAAAACTGTTTTTT.

The rearrangement uses TRBV5-1 and TRBJ1-1; 7 bases map to TRBD1. Trimming at V came to 0 bases and at J to 5 bases, leaving 16 bases not matched to a gene. CDR1 is SGHRS, CDR2 YFSETQ, per germline. The length of the CDR3 is 18 residues. CDR3 residues: CASSLAGYSAGGGTEAFF. CDR3 DNA: TGCGCCAGCAGCTTGGCCGGTTATTCGGCAGGGGGAGGTACTGAAGCTTTCTTT.

The chain links TRBV10-3 to TRBJ1-5, with a tentative D call TRBD1 (5 bases). Between the trimmed V and J ends, which lost 7 bases and 3 bases, there was a span of 10 bases. The V gene's germline CDR1 is ENHRY and CDR2 SYGVKD. CDR3 length: 13 amino acids. The CDR3 nucleotides read TGTGCCATCACCGGGACTGTCAATCAGCCCCAGCATTTT. Translating it yields CAITGTVNQPQHF.

CDR3: CASSEGLAGGTDTQYF. The CDR3 DNA reads TGTGCCAGCAGCGAGGGACTAGCGGGGGGCACAGATACGCAGTATTTT. The chain is built from TRBV9 and TRBJ2-3; 14 bases match TRBD2. This CDR3 comprises 16 residues. Trimming took 3 bases from V and 1 from J; bases not matched to a gene: 1. Germline CDR1 and CDR2: SGDLS and YYNGEE. Full variable domain (outside the CDR3, taken from reference TRBV9 and TRBJ2-3): DSGVTQTPKHLITATGQRVTLRCSPRSGDLSVYWYQQSLDQGLQFLIQYYNGEERAKGNILERFSAQQFPDLHSELNLSSLELGDSALYFCASSEGLAGGTDTQYFGPGTRLTVL.

This clone was seen just once. The rearrangement uses TRBV4-1 and TRBJ2-7; D is uncertain. Trimming took 0 bases from V and 1 from J, leaving 7 bases between them. Germline V gives CDR1 MGHRA, CDR2 YSYEKL. This CDR3 spans 14 amino acids. CDR3 sequence: CASSQDGSSYEQYF. The CDR3 DNA reads as TGCGCCAGCAGCCAAGACGGTTCTTCCTACGAGCAGTACTTC.

This clone was seen only a few times. The chain employs TRBV7-3 and TRBJ2-3, with TRBD2 matching 7 bases. The CDR3 has 14 residues. The germline gives CDR1 SGHTA, CDR2 FQGTGA. V dropped 5 bases and J dropped 2; count of bases not matched to a gene: 4. The CDR3 nucleotides are TGTGCCAGCAGCATGACTAGCAACACAGATACGCAGTATTTT. Protein: CASSMTSNTDTQYF.

The chain combines TRBV6-5 with TRBJ1-2; 7 bases are a match to TRBD1. This CDR3 contains 15 residues. The germline gives CDR1 MNHEY, CDR2 SVGAGI. The trim removed 2 bases at V and 4 bases at J, leaving 7 bases unmatched. CDR3: CASSYAMDRSYGYTF. In DNA, the CDR3 is TGTGCCAGCAGTTACGCAATGGACAGGTCCTATGGCTACACCTTC.

The gene calls are TRBV18 and TRBJ2-3; D is unresolved. This CDR3 comprises 15 residues. Trimming pared 0 bases from V and 6 bases from J, leaving 13 bases between. Germline CDR1 and CDR2: KGHSH and LQKENI. The CDR3 loop is CASSPPIRHGDTQYF. In DNA, the CDR3 is TGTGCCAGCTCACCACCAATTCGACACGGCGATACGCAGTATTTT.

This clone was counted a single time. The chain combines TRBV5-6 with TRBJ1-4; TRBD1 is a possible D gene (6 bases). The germline gives CDR1 SGHDT, CDR2 YYEEEE. This CDR3 has 14 amino acids. Trimming stripped 0 bases from V and 8 bases from J, with 11 bases between. The CDR3 DNA reads TGTGCCAGCAGCTTGGGTGCAGGGACAGAAAAACTGTTTTTT. This gives the protein CASSLGAGTEKLFF.

The chain links TRBV4-3 to TRBJ2-7; the match to TRBD2 covers 10 bases. CDR1 and CDR2 (germline): LGHNA, YSLEER. The CDR3 consists of 17 residues. Trimming removed 1 base from V and 0 bases from J; junction bases left unmatched: 6. CDR3 DNA sequence: TGCGCCAGCAGCCAAGTCCCTCCTAGCGGGGGCTCCTACGAGCAGTACTTC. Translation: CASSQVPPSGGSYEQYF.

V gene TRBV7-8 combines with J gene TRBJ2-1; 10 positions match TRBD2. Germline CDR1 reads SGHVS; CDR2 reads FQNEAQ. The CDR3 consists of 15 residues. Trimming took 9 bases from V and 5 from J; bases not matched to a gene: 10. CDR3 region: CASTLTSGANNEQFF. CDR3 DNA sequence: TGTGCCAGTACTTTAACTAGCGGGGCTAACAATGAGCAGTTCTTC. Based on the CDR3 plus reference TRBV7-8 and TRBJ2-1, the full variable domain is GAGVSQSPRYKVAKRGQDVALRCDPISGHVSLFWYQQALGQGPEFLTYFQNEAQLDKSGLPSDRFFAERPEGSVSTLKIQRTQQEDSAVYLCASTLTSGANNEQFFGPGTRLTVL.

This chain joins TRBV13 and TRBJ1-3; D is ambiguous. Trimming cost V 5 bases and J 0 bases, with 14 bases left between them. This CDR3 is built from 16 residues. Germline CDR1 is PRHDT and CDR2 is FYEKMQ (reference sequence). In DNA, the CDR3 is TGTGCCAGCAGCCTTTCCTCCCCGGGCTCTGGAAACACCATATATTTT. This gives the protein CASSLSSPGSGNTIYF. The whole variable domain, filled in from reference TRBV13 and TRBJ1-3, reads AAGVIQSPRHLIKEKRETATLKCYPIPRHDTVYWYQQGPGQDPQFLISFYEKMQSDKGSIPDRFSAQQFSDYHSELNMSSLELGDSALYFCASSLSSPGSGNTIYFGEGSWLTVV.